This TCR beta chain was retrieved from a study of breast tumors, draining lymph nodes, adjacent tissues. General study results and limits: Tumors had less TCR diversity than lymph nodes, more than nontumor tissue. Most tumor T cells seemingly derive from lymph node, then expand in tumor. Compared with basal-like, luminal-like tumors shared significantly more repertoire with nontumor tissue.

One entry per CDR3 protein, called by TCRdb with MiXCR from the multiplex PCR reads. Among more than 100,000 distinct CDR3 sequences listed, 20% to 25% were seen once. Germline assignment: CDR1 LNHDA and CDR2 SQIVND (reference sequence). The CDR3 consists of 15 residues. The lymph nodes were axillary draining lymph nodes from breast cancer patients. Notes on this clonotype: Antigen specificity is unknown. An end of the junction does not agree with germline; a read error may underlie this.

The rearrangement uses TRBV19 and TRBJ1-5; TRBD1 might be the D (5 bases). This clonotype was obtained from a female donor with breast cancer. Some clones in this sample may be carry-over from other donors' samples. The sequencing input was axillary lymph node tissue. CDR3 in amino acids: CASSTDNRWGQPQHF. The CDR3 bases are TGTGCCAGTAGTACGGACAACCGATGGGGTCAGCCCCAACATTTT.